Presented here are 21 T cell receptor beta chains from one specimen sequenced in a study of T cell changes during pregnancy in multiple sclerosis. Some clones are missing from TCRdb's copy, which holds only in-frame ones; the method was immunoSEQ multiplex PCR. Among some 60,000 clones listed, roughly nine tenths were seen once. Sequenced here: peripheral blood, sampled in the first trimester of pregnancy. The receptors come from a female donor in good health, enrolled as a control in a pregnancy study.

This sequence joins TRBV5-1 and TRBJ1-2; 8 bases are a match to TRBD1. Germline CDR1 and CDR2: SGHRS and YFSETQ. CDR3 length: 15 residues. Unmatched junction bases numbered 6, after V lost 1 base and J lost 4 bases. CDR3 nucleotide sequence: TGCGCCAGCAGCTTGAGACAGGGGAGCCCCTATGGCTACACCTTC. Its protein product is CASSLRQGSPYGYTF.

This chain joins TRBV30 and TRBJ2-1, with D maybe TRBD1 (6 bases). V was trimmed by 3 bases and J by 5 bases, leaving 8 bases between them. CDR3 length equals 12 residues. Per germline, CDR1 GTSNPN and CDR2 SVGIG (reference sequence). CDR3 in amino acids: CAWSSGDNEQFF. Written as DNA, the CDR3 is TGTGCCTGGAGCTCAGGGGACAATGAGCAGTTCTTC.

For the CDR3, the DNA is TGTGCCAGCAGCGCCTCGGAGGGGAGCTCCTACGAGCAGTACTTC. As protein: CASSASEGSSYEQYF. This rearrangement joins TRBV9 to TRBJ2-7; tentatively, D is TRBD2 (6 bases). Trimming stripped 3 bases from V and 0 bases from J, with 13 bases between. The CDR3 is 15 residues long. The germline gives CDR1 SGDLS, CDR2 YYNGEE.

The chain combines TRBV6-4 with TRBJ2-3; 12 bases are shared with TRBD2. The V and J ends lost 2 bases and 4 bases, in that order; junction bases with no gene match: 4. This CDR3 region has 16 residues. CDR1 and CDR2 from the germline V gene are MRHNA and SNTAGT. The CDR3 spells CASSDEASGGADTQYF. CDR3 bases: TGTGCCAGCAGTGACGAGGCTAGCGGGGGGGCAGATACGCAGTATTTT.

This clone was seen a handful of times. The chain employs TRBV11-3 and TRBJ2-3; 9 bases match TRBD2. Germline V lookup: CDR1 SGHNT, CDR2 YENEEA. The CDR3 runs to 16 residues. V gave up 3 bases and J gave up 3 bases; unmatched junction bases: 7. CDR3 sequence: CASSFRSGGLTDTQYF. CDR3 in DNA: TGTGCCAGCAGCTTTCGAAGCGGGGGGTTGACAGATACGCAGTATTTT.

This chain links TRBV9 with TRBJ2-7; 10 nucleotides match TRBD1. This CDR3 contains 14 residues. From germline, CDR1 is SGDLS and CDR2 YYNGEE. The V and J ends lost 4 bases and 7 bases, in that order; junction bases with no gene match: 8. The CDR3 nucleotides read TGTGCCAGCAGCCCCGGGACAGGGGCCTGGGAGCAGTACTTC. It translates to CASSPGTGAWEQYF.

The CDR3 reads CASSSGGSNTEAFF. CDR3 coding DNA: TGTGCCAGCAGCTCCGGCGGTTCTAACACTGAAGCTTTCTTT. The chain is built from TRBV5-4 and TRBJ1-1; D remains unclear. Germline values: CDR1 SGHNT, CDR2 YYREEE (reference sequence). The CDR3 consists of 14 residues. V was cut by 3 bases and J by 2 bases, with 11 bases left in between.

This sequence joins TRBV13 and TRBJ2-7; TRBD1 might be the D (5 bases). The germline V and J ends were trimmed by 4 bases and 0 bases, with 16 bases remaining between them. CDR3 length: 16 amino acids. CDR1 and CDR2 from the germline V gene are PRHDT and FYEKMQ (reference sequence). The CDR3 protein is CASSSPTGESSYEQYF. CDR3 sequence (DNA): TGTGCCAGCAGCTCCCCCACAGGCGAGAGCTCCTACGAGCAGTACTTC.

J is TRBJ2-1 and V is TRBV5-1; D perhaps matches TRBD2 (6 bases). Trimming cost V 3 bases and J 9 bases, with 13 bases left between them. Germline lookup yields CDR1 SGHRS and CDR2 YFSETQ. This CDR3 has 13 amino acids. The CDR3 region is CASSWGGEGEQFF. The CDR3 DNA reads TGCGCCAGCAGCTGGGGAGGTGAGGGTGAGCAGTTCTTC.

J is TRBJ1-2 and V is TRBV5-4; tentative D call: TRBD1 (5 bases). CDR3 length: 14 residues. The germline V gene has CDR1 SGHNT and CDR2 YYREEE (reference sequence). Trimming took 0 bases from V and 6 from J, leaving 12 bases between them. This CDR3 reads CASSLDGRGDGYTF. The CDR3 DNA follows: TGTGCCAGCAGCTTGGATGGGAGGGGCGATGGCTACACCTTC.

This clone appeared once. This chain joins TRBV10-3 and TRBJ1-2, with TRBD1 matching over 8 bases. From germline, CDR1 is ENHRY and CDR2 SYGVKD. The length of the CDR3 is 17 residues. The V gene end was trimmed by 4 bases and the J gene end by 3 bases; junction bases not matched to a gene: 13. The CDR3 is CAISGGQTGAHDYGYTF. CDR3 in DNA: TGTGCCATCAGTGGGGGGCAGACAGGGGCCCACGACTATGGCTACACCTTC.

The V gene is TRBV25-1, the J gene TRBJ2-2; TRBD2 matches 7 bases. V lost 4 bases and J lost 9; bases outside the gene matches: 2. The CDR3 sequence is 12 residues long. Germline CDR1 MGHDK, CDR2 SYGVNS. The CDR3: CASSGGGWELFF. As DNA, the CDR3 is TGTGCCAGCAGTGGGGGGGGATGGGAGCTGTTTTTT.

This chain joins TRBV6-6 and TRBJ2-7; TRBD1 matches 7 bases. The CDR3 is 13 residues long. V dropped 6 bases and J dropped 5; count of bases not matched to a gene: 7. The V gene's germline CDR1 is MNHNY and CDR2 SVGAGI (reference sequence). The CDR3 DNA sequence: TGTGCCAGCAGACCAGACAGGGAACACGAGCAGTACTTC. It specifies CASRPDREHEQYF.

This clone is a singleton in its sample. V usage is TRBV6-4 and J usage is TRBJ1-5; 8 nucleotides agree with TRBD1. Germline-derived CDR1 and CDR2 are MRHNA and SNTAGT. With 6 bases clipped from V and 0 bases from J, the junction kept 10 bases outside the gene matches. The CDR3 spans 17 residues. For the CDR3, the DNA is TGTGCCAGCAGGTACACCACAGACAGGGGTAGCAATCAGCCCCAGCATTTT. Translated, it gives CASRYTTDRGSNQPQHF.

The chain employs TRBV12-5 and TRBJ2-5; D ambiguous. The germline V gene has CDR1 LGHNT and CDR2 FRNRAP. The CDR3 is 15 amino acids. V was clipped by 1 base and J by 2 bases, with 11 bases between them. CDR3 loop: CASGLDRNFQETQYF. As DNA, the CDR3 is TGTGCTAGTGGTTTGGACCGAAACTTTCAAGAGACCCAGTACTTC.

The chain carries TRBV5-1 and TRBJ2-7, with 8 bases lining up with TRBD2. Germline V gene data show CDR1 as SGHRS and CDR2 as YFSETQ. After removal of 3 bases from V and 5 bases from J, the junction contained 10 bases not matched to a gene. The CDR3 runs 15 residues. CDR3 amino acids: CASSSTGGPRNEQYF. The CDR3 nucleotides are TGCGCCAGCAGCTCGACGGGGGGGCCAAGGAACGAGCAGTACTTC.

The gene calls are TRBV6-6 and TRBJ1-5; 7 bases match TRBD1. V lost 6 bases and J lost 7; bases outside the gene matches: 9. CDR1 and CDR2 (germline): MNHNY, SVGAGI (reference sequence). The CDR3 spans 14 residues. The CDR3 sequence: CASSLGQDGQPQHF. In nucleotides, the CDR3 is TGTGCCAGCAGCCTTGGACAGGACGGCCAGCCCCAGCATTTT.

The rearrangement uses TRBV7-2 and TRBJ1-1; D uncertain. CDR1 is SGHTA, CDR2 FQGNSA, per germline. This CDR3 is built from 14 residues. The V gene lost 5 bases and the J gene lost 5 bases, with 15 bases spanning the gap. In nucleotides, the CDR3 is TGTGCCAGCAGCCCCCTGGTGGGAGGGACTGAAGCTTTCTTT. It translates to CASSPLVGGTEAFF.

V and J are TRBV5-6 and TRBJ2-5; possible D gene TRBD2, 7 bases. This CDR3 contains 14 residues. V lost 10 bases to trimming and J lost 3 bases, with 19 bases between them. CDR1 is SGHDT, CDR2 YYEEEE, per germline. The CDR3 sequence: CASDPSGGEETQYF. Written as DNA, the CDR3 is TGTGCCTCGGACCCATCGGGGGGCGAAGAGACCCAGTACTTC.

The chain links TRBV5-1 to TRBJ2-7; 11 bases map to TRBD1. V was clipped by 0 bases and J by 3 bases; unmatched bases: 2. This CDR3 region has 15 residues. Germline V gene sequence: CDR1 SGHRS, CDR2 YFSETQ. Here the CDR3 DNA reads TGCGCCAGCAGCTTGGAAGGGACAGGGGGCTACGAGCAGTACTTC. Translation: CASSLEGTGGYEQYF.

This sequence joins TRBV5-8 and TRBJ2-5, with D possibly being TRBD2 (5 bases). Deletions cut 7 bases from V and 4 bases from J, with 17 bases between. Germline V CDR1 and CDR2: SGHTS, YDEGEE. CDR3 length equals 14 residues. The CDR3 region is CASRTGSRGETQYF. The DNA of the CDR3 is TGTGCCAGCCGTACGGGATCGAGAGGAGAGACCCAGTACTTC.